This T cell receptor (beta chain) was captured in a study of T cells in Graves' hyperthyroidism and ophthalmopathy. As for the study in general: Blood was drawn when the patient was first diagnosed and still untreated.

The J segment lost 6 bases and the V segment lost 7 bases, leaving 6 bases of the junction unmatched. The CDR3 contains 12 residues. The V gene's germline CDR1 is MNHEY and CDR2 SVGEGT. Lactation, pregnancy, other autoimmune disease or uncontrolled infection excluded patients. The TCR beta CDR3 regions underwent amplification using RNA transcripts as the source. Primed by the HTBI set, a first-round RT-PCR was run on the TCR CDR3. Each CDR3 protein gets one entry after TCRdb re-called the multiplex PCR reads with MiXCR. The sample shows over 450,000 distinct CDR3 sequences, 15% to 20% of them seen only once.

This clonotype was obtained from a woman between 18 and 30 years old with Graves' ophthalmopathy. This chain connects TRBV6-2 or TRBV6-3 to TRBJ2-7; 7 positions match TRBD1. The specimen was blood. As DNA, the CDR3 is TGTGCCAGCAAGGGACAGTTACTCGAGCAGTACTTC. Residues: CASKGQLLEQYF.